The 8 T cell receptor beta chains below come from one sample, sequenced in a study of OX40 agonist ivuxolimab in advanced cancers. Assay used: immunoSEQ multiplex PCR; TCRdb lists only in-frame clones, some missing. Found here are about 20,000 clones, 83% of them singletons; the top ten hold around 20%. The sequenced sample was CD4+ or CD8+ T cells sorted from blood, obtained in a trial of the OX40 agonist ivuxolimab. These receptors came from an adult with an advanced solid tumor such as melanoma, head and neck, liver or kidney cancer.

This chain uses TRBV6-6 with TRBJ1-2; D gene uncertain. Germline V lookup: CDR1 MNHNY, CDR2 SVGAGI (reference sequence). This CDR3 is built from 12 residues. Trimming left V 1 base short and J 6 bases short, with 6 bases between. CDR3 sequence: CASSYYYDGYTF. The CDR3 DNA sequence: TGTGCCAGCAGTTACTACTATGATGGCTACACCTTC.

This chain uses TRBV19 with TRBJ2-1; 7 bases are shared with TRBD2. The CDR3 contains 15 residues. CDR1 LNHDA and CDR2 SQIVND come from the germline V gene (reference sequence). V gave up 5 bases and J gave up 6 bases; unmatched junction bases: 10. CDR3 coding DNA: TGTGCCAGTAGTTTCCCGGGAGCGGGGCTCAATGAGCAGTTCTTC. This codes for CASSFPGAGLNEQFF.

The V gene is TRBV27, the J gene TRBJ1-1, with a tentative D call TRBD1 (6 bases). The CDR3 covers 15 residues. Trimming shortened V by 1 base and J by 3 bases, and 12 bases separated the two germline ends. Germline V gene data show CDR1 as MNHEY and CDR2 as SMNVEV (reference sequence). CDR3 DNA sequence: TGTGCCAGCAGTTTATGGGGGGGGCCGGACACTGAAGCTTTCTTT. It codes for CASSLWGGPDTEAFF.

This chain links TRBV7-9 with TRBJ2-2, with D perhaps TRBD1 or TRBD2 (6 bases each). This CDR3 spans 16 amino acids. The V and J ends lost 5 bases and 4 bases respectively, with 17 bases between them. The germline gives CDR1 SEHNR, CDR2 FQNEAQ (reference sequence). In DNA, the CDR3 is TGTGCCAGCAGCCCCGAGGGGGGTGGCGGCACCGGGGAGCTGTTTTTT. It translates to CASSPEGGGGTGELFF.

This chain links TRBV7-9 with TRBJ2-2; D gene uncertain. Germline V CDR1 and CDR2: SEHNR, FQNEAQ (reference sequence). V shed 5 bases and J shed 5 bases, with 6 bases lying between them. There are 12 residues in the CDR3. The CDR3 DNA reads TGTGCCAGCAGCCCTATTACCGGGGAGCTGTTTTTT. Translation gives CASSPITGELFF.

This sequence joins TRBV28 and TRBJ1-4; 7 bases map to TRBD1. J was trimmed by 0 bases and V by 4 bases; bases with no gene match: 8. The CDR3 length is 17 residues. Germline values: CDR1 MDHEN, CDR2 SYDVKM. In DNA form, the CDR3 reads TGTGCCAGCAGTTCGGTACAGGGGAAACCAACTAATGAAAAACTGTTTTTT. Translated, it gives CASSSVQGKPTNEKLFF.

The chain is built from TRBV19 and TRBJ1-3, with D hard to call. V was shortened by 3 bases and J by 0 bases, with 12 bases between the two germline ends. Looked up from germline, CDR1 is LNHDA and CDR2 is SQIVND (reference sequence). CDR3 length equals 16 residues. CDR3 bases: TGTGCCAGTAGTATGCTTGTTAGGTCCTCTGGAAACACCATATATTTT. Amino acid sequence: CASSMLVRSSGNTIYF.

This chain connects TRBV6-6 to TRBJ1-2; D might be TRBD1 (5 bases). Trimming removed 2 bases at V and 3 bases at J, with 16 bases between. The CDR3 runs 16 residues. The germline V gene encodes CDR1 MNHNY and CDR2 SVGAGI (reference sequence). The CDR3, as DNA: TGTGCCAGCAGTTACGGGGCAGAGCTGGTTCACTATGGCTACACCTTC. This gives the protein CASSYGAELVHYGYTF.